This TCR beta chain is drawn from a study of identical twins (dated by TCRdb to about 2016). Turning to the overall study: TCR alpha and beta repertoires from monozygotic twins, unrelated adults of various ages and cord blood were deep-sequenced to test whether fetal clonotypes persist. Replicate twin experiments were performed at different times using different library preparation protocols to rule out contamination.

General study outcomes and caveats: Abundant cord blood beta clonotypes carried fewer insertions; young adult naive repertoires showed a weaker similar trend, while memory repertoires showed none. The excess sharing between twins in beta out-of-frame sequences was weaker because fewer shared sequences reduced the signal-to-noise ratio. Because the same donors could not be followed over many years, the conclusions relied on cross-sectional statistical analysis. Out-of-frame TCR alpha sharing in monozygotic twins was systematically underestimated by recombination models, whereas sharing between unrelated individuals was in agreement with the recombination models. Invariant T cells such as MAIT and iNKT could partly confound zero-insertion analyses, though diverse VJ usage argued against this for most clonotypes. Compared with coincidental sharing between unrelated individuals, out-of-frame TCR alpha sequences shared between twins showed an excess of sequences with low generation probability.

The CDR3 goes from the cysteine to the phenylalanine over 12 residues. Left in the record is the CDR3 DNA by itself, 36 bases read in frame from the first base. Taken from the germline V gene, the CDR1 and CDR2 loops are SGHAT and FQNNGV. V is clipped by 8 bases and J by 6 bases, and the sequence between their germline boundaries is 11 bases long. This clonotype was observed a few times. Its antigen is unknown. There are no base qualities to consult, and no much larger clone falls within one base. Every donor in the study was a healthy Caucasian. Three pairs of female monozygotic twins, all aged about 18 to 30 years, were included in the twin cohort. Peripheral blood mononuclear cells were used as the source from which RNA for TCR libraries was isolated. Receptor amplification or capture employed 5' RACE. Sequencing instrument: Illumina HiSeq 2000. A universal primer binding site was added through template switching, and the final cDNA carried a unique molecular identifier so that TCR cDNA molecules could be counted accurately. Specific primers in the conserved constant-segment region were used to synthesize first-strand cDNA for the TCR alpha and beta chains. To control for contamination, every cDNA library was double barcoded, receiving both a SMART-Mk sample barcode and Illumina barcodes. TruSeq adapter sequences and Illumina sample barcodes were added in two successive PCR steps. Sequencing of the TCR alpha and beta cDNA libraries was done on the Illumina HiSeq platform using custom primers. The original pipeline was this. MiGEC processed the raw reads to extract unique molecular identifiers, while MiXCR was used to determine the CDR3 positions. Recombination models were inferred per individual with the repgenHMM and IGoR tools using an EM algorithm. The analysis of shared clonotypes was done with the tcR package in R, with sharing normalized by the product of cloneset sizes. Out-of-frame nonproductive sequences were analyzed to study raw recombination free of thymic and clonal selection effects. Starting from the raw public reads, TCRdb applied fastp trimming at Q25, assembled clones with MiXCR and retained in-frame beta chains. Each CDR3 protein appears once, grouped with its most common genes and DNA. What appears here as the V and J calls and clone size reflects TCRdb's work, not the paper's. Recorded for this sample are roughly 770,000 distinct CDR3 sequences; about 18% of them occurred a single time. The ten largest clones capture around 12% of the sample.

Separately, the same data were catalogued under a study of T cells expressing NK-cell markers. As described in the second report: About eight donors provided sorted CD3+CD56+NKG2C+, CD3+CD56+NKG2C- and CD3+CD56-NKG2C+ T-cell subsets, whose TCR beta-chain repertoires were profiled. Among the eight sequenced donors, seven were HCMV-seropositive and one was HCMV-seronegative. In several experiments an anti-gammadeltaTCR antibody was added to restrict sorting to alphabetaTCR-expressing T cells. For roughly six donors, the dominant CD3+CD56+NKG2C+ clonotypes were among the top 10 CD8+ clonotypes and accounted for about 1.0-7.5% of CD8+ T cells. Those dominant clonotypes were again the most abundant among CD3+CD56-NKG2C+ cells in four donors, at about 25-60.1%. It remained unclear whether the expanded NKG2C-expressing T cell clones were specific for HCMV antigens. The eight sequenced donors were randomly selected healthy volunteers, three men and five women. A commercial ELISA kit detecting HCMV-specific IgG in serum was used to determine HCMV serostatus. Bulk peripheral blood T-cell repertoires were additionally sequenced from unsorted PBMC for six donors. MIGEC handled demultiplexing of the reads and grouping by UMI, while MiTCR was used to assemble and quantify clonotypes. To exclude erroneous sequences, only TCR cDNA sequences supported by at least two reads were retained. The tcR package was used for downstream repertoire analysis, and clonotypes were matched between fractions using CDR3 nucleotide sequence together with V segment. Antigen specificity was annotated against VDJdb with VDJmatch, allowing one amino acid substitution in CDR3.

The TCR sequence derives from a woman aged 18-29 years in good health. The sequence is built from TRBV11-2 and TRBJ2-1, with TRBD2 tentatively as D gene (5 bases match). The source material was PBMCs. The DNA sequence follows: TGTGCCAGCGGAGCTAGCTCCAATGAGCAGTTCTTC. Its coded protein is CASGASSNEQFF.